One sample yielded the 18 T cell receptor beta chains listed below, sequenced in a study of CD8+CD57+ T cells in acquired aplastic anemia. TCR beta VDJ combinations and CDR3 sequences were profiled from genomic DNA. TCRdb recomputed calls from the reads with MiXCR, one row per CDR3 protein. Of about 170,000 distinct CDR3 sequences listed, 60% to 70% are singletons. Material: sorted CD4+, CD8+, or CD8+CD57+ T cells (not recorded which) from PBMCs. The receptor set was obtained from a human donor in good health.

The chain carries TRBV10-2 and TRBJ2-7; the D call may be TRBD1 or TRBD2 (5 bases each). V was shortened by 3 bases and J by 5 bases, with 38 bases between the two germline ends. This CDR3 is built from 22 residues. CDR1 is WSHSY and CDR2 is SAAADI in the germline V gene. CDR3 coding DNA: TGCGCCAGCAGTGATTCTGGACTGCTTTCGGGGCTATTAGGACTTTATGGGGACGAGCAGTACTTC. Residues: CASSDSGLLSGLLGLYGDEQYF.

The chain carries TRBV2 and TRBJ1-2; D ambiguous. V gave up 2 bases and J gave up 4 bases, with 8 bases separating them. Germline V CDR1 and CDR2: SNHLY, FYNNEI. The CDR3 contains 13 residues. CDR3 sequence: CASSEYSGYGYTF. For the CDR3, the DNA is TGTGCCAGCAGTGAATATAGCGGCTATGGCTACACCTTC.

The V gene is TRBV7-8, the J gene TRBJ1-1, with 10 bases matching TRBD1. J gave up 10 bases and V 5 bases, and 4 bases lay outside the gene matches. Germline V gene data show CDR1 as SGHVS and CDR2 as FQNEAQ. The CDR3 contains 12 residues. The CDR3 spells CASSMGQGRAFF. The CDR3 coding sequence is TGTGCCAGCAGCATGGGACAGGGGCGAGCTTTCTTT.

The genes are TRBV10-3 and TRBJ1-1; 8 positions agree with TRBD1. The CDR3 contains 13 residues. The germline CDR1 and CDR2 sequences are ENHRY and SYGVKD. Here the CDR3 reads CDTVDRVNTEAFF. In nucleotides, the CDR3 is TGTGACACTGTGGACAGGGTGAACACTGAAGCTTTCTTT.

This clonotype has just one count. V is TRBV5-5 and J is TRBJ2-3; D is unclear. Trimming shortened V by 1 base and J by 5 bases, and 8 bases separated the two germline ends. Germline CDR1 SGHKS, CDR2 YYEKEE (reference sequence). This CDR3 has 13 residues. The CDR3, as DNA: TGTGCCAGCAGCTTGCAACACGGAGATACGCAGTATTTT. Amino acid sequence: CASSLQHGDTQYF.

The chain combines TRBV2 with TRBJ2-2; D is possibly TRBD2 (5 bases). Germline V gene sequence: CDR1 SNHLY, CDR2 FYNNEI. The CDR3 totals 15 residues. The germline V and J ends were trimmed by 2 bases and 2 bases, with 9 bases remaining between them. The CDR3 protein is CASSEQRLNTGELFF. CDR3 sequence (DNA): TGTGCCAGCAGTGAACAGCGGCTCAACACCGGGGAGCTGTTTTTT.

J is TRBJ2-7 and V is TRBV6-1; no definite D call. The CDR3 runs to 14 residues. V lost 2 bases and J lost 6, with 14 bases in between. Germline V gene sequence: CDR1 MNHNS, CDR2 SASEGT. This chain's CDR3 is CASSESLERSEQYF. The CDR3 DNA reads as TGTGCCAGCAGTGAAAGCCTGGAGAGGAGCGAGCAGTACTTC.

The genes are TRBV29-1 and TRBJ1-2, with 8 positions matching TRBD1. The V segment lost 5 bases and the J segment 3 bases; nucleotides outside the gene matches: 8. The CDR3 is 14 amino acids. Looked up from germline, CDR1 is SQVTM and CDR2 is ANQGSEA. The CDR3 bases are TGCAGCGTTTCCGGGGCAGGGGGCGACTATGGCTACACCTTC. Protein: CSVSGAGGDYGYTF. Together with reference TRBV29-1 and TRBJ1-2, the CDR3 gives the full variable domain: SAVISQKPSRDICQRGTSLTIQCQVDSQVTMMFWYRQQPGQSLTLIATANQGSEATYESGFVIDKFPISRPNLTFSTLTVSNMSPEDSSIYLCSVSGAGGDYGYTFGSGTRLTVV.

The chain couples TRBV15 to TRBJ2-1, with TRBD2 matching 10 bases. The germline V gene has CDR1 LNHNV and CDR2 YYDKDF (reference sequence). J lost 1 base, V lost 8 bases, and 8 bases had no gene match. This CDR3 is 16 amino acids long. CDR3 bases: TGTGCCACCCGACCCCGGACTAGCGGATCCTACAATGAGCAGTTCTTC. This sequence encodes CATRPRTSGSYNEQFF.

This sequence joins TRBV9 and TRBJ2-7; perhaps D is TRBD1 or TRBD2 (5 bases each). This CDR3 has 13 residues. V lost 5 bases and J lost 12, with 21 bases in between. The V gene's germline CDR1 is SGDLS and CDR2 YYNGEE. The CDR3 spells CASSADFRDPPYF. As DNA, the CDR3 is TGTGCCAGCAGTGCAGATTTCAGGGACCCCCCGTACTTC. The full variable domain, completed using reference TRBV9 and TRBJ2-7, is DSGVTQTPKHLITATGQRVTLRCSPRSGDLSVYWYQQSLDQGLQFLIQYYNGEERAKGNILERFSAQQFPDLHSELNLSSLELGDSALYFCASSADFRDPPYFGPGTRLTVT.

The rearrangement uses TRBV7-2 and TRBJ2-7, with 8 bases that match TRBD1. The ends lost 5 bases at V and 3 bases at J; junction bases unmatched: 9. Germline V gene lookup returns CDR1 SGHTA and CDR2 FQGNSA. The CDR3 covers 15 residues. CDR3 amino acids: CASSPGTGRGYEQYF. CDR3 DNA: TGTGCCAGCAGCCCCGGGACAGGTAGGGGCTACGAGCAGTACTTC.

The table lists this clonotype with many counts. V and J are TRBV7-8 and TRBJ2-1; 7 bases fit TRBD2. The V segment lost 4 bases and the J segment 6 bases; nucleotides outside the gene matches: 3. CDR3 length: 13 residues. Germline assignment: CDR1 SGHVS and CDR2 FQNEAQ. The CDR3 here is CASSYGTTNEQFF. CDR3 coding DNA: TGTGCCAGCAGCTACGGGACTACCAATGAGCAGTTCTTC.

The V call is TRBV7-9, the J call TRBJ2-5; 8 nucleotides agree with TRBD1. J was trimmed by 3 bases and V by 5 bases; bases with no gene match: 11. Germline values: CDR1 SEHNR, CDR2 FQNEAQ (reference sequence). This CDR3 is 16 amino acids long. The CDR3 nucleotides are TGTGCCAGCAGCCCACGACCGGGACAGGAAGAAGAGACCCAGTACTTC. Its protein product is CASSPRPGQEEETQYF.

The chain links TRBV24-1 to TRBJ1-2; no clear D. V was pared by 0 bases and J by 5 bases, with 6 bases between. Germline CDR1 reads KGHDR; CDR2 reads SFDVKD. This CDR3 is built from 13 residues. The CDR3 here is CATSDLHGYGYTF. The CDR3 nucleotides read TGTGCCACCAGTGATTTGCACGGGTATGGCTACACCTTC.

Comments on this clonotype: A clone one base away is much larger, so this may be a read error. The CDR3 sequence: CASSQDTSGGNEQFF. The CDR3 DNA reads as TGCGCCAGCAGCCAAGACACTAGCGGGGGGAATGAGCAGTTCTTC. This chain connects TRBV7-8 to TRBJ2-1; 12 bases align to TRBD2. The CDR3 has 15 amino acids. CDR1 is SGHVS, CDR2 FQNEAQ, per germline.

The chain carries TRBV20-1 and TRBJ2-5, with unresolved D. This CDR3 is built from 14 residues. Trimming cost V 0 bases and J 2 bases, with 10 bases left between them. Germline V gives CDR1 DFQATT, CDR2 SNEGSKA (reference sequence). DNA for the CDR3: TGCAGTGCTAGAGATGAGGCACTGCAAGAGACCCAGTACTTC. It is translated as CSARDEALQETQYF.

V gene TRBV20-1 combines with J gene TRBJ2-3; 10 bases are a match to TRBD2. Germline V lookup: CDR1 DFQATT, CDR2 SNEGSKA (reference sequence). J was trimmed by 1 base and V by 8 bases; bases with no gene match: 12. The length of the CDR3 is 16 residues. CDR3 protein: CSTPAHLAGGTDTQYF. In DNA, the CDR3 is TGCAGTACCCCGGCCCATCTAGCGGGGGGCACAGATACGCAGTATTTT.

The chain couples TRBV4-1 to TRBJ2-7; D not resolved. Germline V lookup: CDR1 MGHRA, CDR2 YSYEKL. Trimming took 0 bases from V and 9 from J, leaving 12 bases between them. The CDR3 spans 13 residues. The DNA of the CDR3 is TGCGCCAGCAGCCAAGATTGGTTTTCTGGGCAGTACTTC. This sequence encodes CASSQDWFSGQYF.